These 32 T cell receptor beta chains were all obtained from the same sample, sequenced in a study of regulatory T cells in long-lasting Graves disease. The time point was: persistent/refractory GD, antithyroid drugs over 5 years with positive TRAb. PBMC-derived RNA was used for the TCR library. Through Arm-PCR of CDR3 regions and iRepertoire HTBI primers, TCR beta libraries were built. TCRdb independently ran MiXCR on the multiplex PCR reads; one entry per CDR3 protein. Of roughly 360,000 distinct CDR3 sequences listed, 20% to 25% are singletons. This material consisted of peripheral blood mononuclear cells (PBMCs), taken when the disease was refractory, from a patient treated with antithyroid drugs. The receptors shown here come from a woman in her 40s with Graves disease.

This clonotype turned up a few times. The CDR3 here is CASSDRQGEKLFF. CDR3 in DNA: TGTGCCAGCTCAGACCGACAGGGAGAAAAACTGTTTTTT. V usage is TRBV18 and J usage is TRBJ1-4, with 7 bases aligning to TRBD1. The junction had 5 bases not matched to a gene; V was cut back by 5 bases and J by 8 bases. Germline assignment: CDR1 KGHSH and CDR2 LQKENI. This CDR3 contains 13 residues.

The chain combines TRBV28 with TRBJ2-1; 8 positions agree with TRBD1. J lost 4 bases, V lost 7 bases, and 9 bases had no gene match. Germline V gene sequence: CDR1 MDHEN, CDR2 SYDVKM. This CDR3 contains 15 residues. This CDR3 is CASTTDRVGYNEQFF. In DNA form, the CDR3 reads TGTGCCAGCACCACGGACAGGGTGGGATACAATGAGCAGTTCTTC.

The CDR3 DNA follows: TGTGCCAGCAGCGCGGACAGGGGGCGTAGTGAGCAGTTCTTC. This gives the protein CASSADRGRSEQFF. The chain joins TRBV13 to TRBJ2-5; 11 nucleotides line up with TRBD1. Gene TRBJ2-1 matches the end of the DNA better, so the J call may be wrong. CDR1 PRHDT and CDR2 FYEKMQ come from the germline V gene (reference sequence). The CDR3 contains 14 residues.

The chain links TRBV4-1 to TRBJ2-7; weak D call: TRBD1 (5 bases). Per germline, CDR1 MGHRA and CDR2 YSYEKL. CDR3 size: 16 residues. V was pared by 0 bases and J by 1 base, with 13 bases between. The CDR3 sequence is CASSQDLTGLSYEQYF. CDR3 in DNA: TGCGCCAGCAGCCAAGATCTTACAGGTCTTTCCTACGAGCAGTACTTC.

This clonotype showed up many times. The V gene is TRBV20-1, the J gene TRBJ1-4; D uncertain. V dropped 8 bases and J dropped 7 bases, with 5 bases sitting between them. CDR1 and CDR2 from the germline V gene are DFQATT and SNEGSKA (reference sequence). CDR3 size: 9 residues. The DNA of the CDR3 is TGCAGTTCCGGTGAAAAACTGTTTTTT. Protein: CSSGEKLFF.

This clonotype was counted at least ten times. The CDR3 reads CASSLWGRRNTEAFF. The CDR3 nucleotides are TGTGCCAGCAGCTTGTGGGGACGAAGGAACACTGAAGCTTTCTTT. The V call is TRBV5-6, the J call TRBJ1-1; a possible D gene is TRBD1 (5 bases). Trimming shortened V by 1 base and J by 1 base, and 11 bases separated the two germline ends. Germline CDR1 and CDR2: SGHDT and YYEEEE. The CDR3 is made up of 15 amino acids.

This chain's CDR3 is CATSRVGRLTTGELFF. The CDR3 DNA is TGTGCCACCAGCAGAGTAGGGAGGTTGACCACCGGGGAGCTGTTTTTT. This chain joins TRBV15 and TRBJ2-2; a possible D gene is TRBD2 (6 bases). The CDR3 length is 16 residues. Trimming pared 1 base from V and 4 bases from J, leaving 13 bases between. CDR1 and CDR2 from the germline V gene are LNHNV and YYDKDF (reference sequence).

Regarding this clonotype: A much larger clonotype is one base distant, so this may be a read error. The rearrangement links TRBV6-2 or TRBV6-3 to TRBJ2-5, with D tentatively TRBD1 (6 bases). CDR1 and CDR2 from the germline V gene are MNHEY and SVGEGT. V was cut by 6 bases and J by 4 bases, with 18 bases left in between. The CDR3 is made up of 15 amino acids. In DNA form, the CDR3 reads TGTGCCAGCAGGGAAACTCTACAGGGCGGAGAGACCCAGTACTTC. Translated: CASRETLQGGETQYF.

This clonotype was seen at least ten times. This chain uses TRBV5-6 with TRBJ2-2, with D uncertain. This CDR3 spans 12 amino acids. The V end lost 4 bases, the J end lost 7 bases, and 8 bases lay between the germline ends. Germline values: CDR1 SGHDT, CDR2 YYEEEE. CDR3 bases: TGTGCCAGCAGCCCCGAGGACGGGGAGCTGTTTTTT. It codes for CASSPEDGELFF.

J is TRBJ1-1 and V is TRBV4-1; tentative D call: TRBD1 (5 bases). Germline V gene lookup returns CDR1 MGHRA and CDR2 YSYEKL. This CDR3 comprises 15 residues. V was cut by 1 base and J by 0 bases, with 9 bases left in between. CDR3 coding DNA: TGCGCCAGCAGCCAAGTAACGACAGTGAACACTGAAGCTTTCTTT. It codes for CASSQVTTVNTEAFF.

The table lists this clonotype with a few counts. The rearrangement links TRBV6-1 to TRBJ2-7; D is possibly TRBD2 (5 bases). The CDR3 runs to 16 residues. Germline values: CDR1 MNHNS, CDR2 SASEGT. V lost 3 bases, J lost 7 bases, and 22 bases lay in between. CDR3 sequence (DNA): TGTGCCAGCAGTGACCCCACCCTCAGGCGGGTTCTAGAGCAGTACTTC. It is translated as CASSDPTLRRVLEQYF.

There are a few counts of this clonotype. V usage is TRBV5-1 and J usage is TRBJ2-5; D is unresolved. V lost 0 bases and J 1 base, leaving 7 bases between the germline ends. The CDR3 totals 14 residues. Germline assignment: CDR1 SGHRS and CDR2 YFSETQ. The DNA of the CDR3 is TGCGCCAGCAGCTTGGCTATATCCCAAGAGACCCAGTACTTC. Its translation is CASSLAISQETQYF.

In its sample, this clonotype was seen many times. Here the CDR3 reads CASSPGGAYGYTF. DNA of the CDR3: TGTGCCAGCAGCCCAGGGGGGGCCTATGGCTACACCTTC. This chain joins TRBV28 and TRBJ1-2, with 7 nucleotides matching TRBD1. V lost 6 bases and J lost 4; bases outside the gene matches: 5. Germline V gene sequence: CDR1 MDHEN, CDR2 SYDVKM. The CDR3 is made up of 13 amino acids.

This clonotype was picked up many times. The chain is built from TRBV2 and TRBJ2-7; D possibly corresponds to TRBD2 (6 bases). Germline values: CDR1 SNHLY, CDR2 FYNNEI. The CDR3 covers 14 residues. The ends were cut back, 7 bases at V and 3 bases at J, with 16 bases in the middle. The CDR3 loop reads CASIGTDKSYEQYF. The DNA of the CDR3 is TGTGCCAGCATCGGGACTGATAAAAGCTACGAGCAGTACTTC. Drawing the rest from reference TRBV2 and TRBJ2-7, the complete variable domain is EPEVTQTPSHQVTQMGQEVILRCVPISNHLYFYWYRQILGQKVEFLVSFYNNEISEKSEIFDDQFSVERPDGSNFTLKIRSTKLEDSAMYFCASIGTDKSYEQYFGPGTRLTVT.

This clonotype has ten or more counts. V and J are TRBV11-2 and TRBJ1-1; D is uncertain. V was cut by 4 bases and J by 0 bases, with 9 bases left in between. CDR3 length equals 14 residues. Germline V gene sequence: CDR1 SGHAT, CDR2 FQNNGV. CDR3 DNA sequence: TGTGCCAGCAGCTCGAGAGGAATGAACACTGAAGCTTTCTTT. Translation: CASSSRGMNTEAFF. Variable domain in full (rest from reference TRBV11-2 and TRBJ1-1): EAGVAQSPRYKIIEKRQSVAFWCNPISGHATLYWYQQILGQGPKLLIQFQNNGVVDDSQLPKDRFSAERLKGVDSTLKIQPAKLEDSAVYLCASSSRGMNTEAFFGQGTRLTVV.

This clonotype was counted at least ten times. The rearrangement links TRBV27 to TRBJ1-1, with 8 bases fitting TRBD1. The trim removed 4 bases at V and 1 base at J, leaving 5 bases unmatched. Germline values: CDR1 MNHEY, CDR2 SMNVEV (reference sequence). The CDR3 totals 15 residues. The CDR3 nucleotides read TGTGCCAGCAGTTACCAGGGGGCGGCGAACACTGAAGCTTTCTTT. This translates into CASSYQGAANTEAFF.

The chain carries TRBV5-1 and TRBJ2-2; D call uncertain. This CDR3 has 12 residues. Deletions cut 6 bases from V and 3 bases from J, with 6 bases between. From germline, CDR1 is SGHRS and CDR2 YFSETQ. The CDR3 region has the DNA TGCGCCAGCACAGTAGACACCGGGGAGCTGTTTTTT. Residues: CASTVDTGELFF. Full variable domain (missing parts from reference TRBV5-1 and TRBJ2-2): KAGVTQTPRYLIKTRGQQVTLSCSPISGHRSVSWYQQTPGQGLQFLFEYFSETQRNKGNFPGRFSGRQFSNSRSEMNVSTLELGDSALYLCASTVDTGELFFGEGSRLTVL.

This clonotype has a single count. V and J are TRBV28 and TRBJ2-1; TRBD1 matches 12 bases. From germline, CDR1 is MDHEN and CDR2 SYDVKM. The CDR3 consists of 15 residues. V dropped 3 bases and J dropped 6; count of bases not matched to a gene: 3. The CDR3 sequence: CASSFPGQGANEQFF. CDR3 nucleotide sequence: TGTGCCAGCAGTTTCCCGGGACAGGGGGCCAATGAGCAGTTCTTC.

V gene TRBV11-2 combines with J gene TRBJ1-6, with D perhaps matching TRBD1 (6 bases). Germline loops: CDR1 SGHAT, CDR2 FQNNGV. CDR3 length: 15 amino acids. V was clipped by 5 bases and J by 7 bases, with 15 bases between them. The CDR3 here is CASSVQGMGNSPLHF. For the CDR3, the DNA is TGTGCCAGCAGCGTTCAGGGGATGGGGAATTCACCCCTCCACTTT.

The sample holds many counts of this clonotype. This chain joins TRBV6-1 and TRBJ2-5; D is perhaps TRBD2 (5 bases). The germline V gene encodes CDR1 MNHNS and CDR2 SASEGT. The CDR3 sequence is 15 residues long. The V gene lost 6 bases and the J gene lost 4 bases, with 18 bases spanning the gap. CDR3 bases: TGTGCCAGCAGCCCGACCTGGGCGGGCTTAGAGACCCAGTACTTC. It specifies CASSPTWAGLETQYF.

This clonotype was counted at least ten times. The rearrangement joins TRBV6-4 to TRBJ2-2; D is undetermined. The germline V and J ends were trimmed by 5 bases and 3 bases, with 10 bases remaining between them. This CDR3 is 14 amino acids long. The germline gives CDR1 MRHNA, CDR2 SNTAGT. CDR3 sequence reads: CASSLLMDTGELFF. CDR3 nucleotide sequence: TGTGCCAGCAGTTTACTAATGGACACCGGGGAGCTGTTTTTT.

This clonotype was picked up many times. The CDR3 DNA reads TGTGCCAGCAGTTTACCGCGGGGAGGAGAGGGCTACACCTTC. Translation gives CASSLPRGGEGYTF. The V call is TRBV28, the J call TRBJ1-2; unclear D gene. V gave up 2 bases and J gave up 8 bases, with 15 bases separating them. Germline V gene data show CDR1 as MDHEN and CDR2 as SYDVKM. This CDR3 is 14 amino acids long.

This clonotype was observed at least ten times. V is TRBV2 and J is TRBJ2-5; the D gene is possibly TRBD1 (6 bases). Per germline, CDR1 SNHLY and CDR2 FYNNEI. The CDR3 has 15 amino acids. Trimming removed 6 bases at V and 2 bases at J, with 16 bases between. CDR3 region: CASRANRVLQETQYF. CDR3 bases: TGTGCCAGCAGAGCAAACAGGGTTTTACAAGAGACCCAGTACTTC. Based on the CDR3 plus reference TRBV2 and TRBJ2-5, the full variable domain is EPEVTQTPSHQVTQMGQEVILRCVPISNHLYFYWYRQILGQKVEFLVSFYNNEISEKSEIFDDQFSVERPDGSNFTLKIRSTKLEDSAMYFCASRANRVLQETQYFGPGTRLLVL.

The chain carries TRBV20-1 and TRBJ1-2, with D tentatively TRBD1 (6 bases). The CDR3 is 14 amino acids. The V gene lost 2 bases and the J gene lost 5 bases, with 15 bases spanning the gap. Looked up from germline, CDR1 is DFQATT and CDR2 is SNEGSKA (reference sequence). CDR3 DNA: TGCAGTGCTAGATCTTTGACAGGCTCATATGGCTACACCTTC. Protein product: CSARSLTGSYGYTF.

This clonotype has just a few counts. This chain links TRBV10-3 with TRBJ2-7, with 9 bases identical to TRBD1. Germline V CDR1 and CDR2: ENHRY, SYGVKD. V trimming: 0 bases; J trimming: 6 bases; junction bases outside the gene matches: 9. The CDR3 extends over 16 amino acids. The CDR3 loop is CAISESWGQGSSEQYF. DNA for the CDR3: TGTGCCATCAGTGAGTCTTGGGGACAGGGATCGAGCGAGCAGTACTTC.

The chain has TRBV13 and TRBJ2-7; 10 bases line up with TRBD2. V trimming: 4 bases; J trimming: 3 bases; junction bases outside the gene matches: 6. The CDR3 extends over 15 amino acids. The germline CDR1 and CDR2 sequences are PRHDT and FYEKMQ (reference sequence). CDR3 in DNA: TGTGCCAGCAGCTCGAGACTAGCGGGTTTCTACGAGCAGTACTTC. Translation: CASSSRLAGFYEQYF.

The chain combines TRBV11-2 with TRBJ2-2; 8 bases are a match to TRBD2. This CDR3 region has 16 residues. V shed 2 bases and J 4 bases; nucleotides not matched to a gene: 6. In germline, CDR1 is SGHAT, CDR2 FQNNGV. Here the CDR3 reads CASSLSSGSITGELFF. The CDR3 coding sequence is TGTGCCAGCAGCTTATCCAGCGGGAGTATCACCGGGGAGCTGTTTTTT.

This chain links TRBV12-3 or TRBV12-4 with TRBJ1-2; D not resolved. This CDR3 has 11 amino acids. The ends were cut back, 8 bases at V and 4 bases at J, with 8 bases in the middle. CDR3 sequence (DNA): TGTGCCAGCGGACCGGGCTATGGCTACACCTTC. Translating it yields CASGPGYGYTF.

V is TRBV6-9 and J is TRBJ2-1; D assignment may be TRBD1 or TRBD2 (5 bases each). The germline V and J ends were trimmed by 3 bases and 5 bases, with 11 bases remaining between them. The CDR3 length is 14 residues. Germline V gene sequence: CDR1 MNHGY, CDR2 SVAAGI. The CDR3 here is CASSYRDGHNEQFF. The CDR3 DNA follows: TGTGCCAGCAGTTACCGGGACGGACACAATGAGCAGTTCTTC.

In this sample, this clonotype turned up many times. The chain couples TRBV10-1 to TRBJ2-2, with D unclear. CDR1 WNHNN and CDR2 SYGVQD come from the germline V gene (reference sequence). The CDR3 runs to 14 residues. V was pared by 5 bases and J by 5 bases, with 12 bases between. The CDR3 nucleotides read TGCGCCAGCAGTCTCACTCTCAATACCGGGGAGCTGTTTTTT. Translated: CASSLTLNTGELFF.

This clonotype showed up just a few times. CDR3 coding DNA: TGTGCCTGGAGTGTAGAGGGCCACGAGCAGTACTTC. Its protein product is CAWSVEGHEQYF. This chain connects TRBV30 to TRBJ2-7, with D possibly matching TRBD2 (5 bases). CDR3 length: 12 amino acids. The ends were cut back, 0 bases at V and 5 bases at J, with 8 bases in the middle. Germline lookup yields CDR1 GTSNPN and CDR2 SVGIG (reference sequence).

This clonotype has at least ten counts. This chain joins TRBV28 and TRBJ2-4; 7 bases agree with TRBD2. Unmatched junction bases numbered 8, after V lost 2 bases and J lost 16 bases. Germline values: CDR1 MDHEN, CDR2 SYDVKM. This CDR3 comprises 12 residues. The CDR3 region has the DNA TGTGCCAGCAGTTTAGGGGGAGGGGCGGGCTACTTC. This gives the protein CASSLGGGAGYF.